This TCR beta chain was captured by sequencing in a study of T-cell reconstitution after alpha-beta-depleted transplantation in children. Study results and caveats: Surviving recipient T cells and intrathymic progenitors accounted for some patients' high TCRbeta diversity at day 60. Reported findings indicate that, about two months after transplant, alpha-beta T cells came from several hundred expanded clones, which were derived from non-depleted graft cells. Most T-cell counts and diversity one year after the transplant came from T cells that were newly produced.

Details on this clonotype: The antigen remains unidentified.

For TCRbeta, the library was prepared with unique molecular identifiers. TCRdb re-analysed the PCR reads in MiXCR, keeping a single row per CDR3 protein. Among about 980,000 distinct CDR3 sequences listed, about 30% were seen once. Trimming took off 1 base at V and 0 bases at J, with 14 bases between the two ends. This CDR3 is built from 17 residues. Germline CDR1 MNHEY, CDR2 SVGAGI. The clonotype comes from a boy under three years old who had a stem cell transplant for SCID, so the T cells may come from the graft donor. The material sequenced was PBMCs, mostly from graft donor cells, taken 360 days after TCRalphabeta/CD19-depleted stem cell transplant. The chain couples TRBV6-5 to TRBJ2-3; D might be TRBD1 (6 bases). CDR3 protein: CASSYYGQTGSTDTQYF. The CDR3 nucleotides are TGTGCCAGCAGTTACTACGGACAGACAGGTAGCACAGATACGCAGTATTTT.